The clone carrying this T cell receptor (beta chain) came up once. The protocol was immunoSEQ multiplex PCR, while the TCRdb copy is restricted to in-frame clones and leaves out a portion. This sample carries 55,000 to 75,000 clones, about nine tenths of them seen once, and the ten largest clones take 3.5% to 5%. This entry comes from a study of technical replicates of blood from a few donors. CDR1 and CDR2 from the germline V gene are SGHDT and YYEEEE. V trimming: 4 bases; J trimming: 7 bases; junction bases outside the gene matches: 1. The CDR3 contains 11 residues. The source material was PBMCs. This clonotype was sampled from a human donor in good health. Some clones in this sample may be carry-over from other donors' samples. The genes are TRBV5-6 and TRBJ2-7; 8 bases match TRBD1. The CDR3 nucleotides read TGTGCCAGCAGCAGGGACAGGGAGCAGTACTTC. Its protein product is CASSRDREQYF.